The T cell receptor beta chain under discussion was sequenced for a study of blood T cell repertoires in COVID-19. Turning to the study itself: Acute-phase and convalescent COVID-19 samples originated in the United States, Italy and Spain.

Trimming removed 4 bases from V and 3 bases from J; junction bases left unmatched: 12. The CDR3 runs 18 residues. Germline CDR1 is GTSNPN and CDR2 is SVGIG (reference sequence). Original processing notes: Nucleated cell number was recorded as an estimate derived from reference gene primer amplification. Libraries were prepared by immunoSEQ multiplex PCR; TCRdb keeps only in-frame clonotypes and omits some of them. The V and J calls and the clone size are those of that table, but D and trimming were determined from the DNA. The sample includes about 250,000 clones, approximately 82% of them seen just once.

The specimen was peripheral blood. This TCR derives from a man aged 35 to 55 with active or convalescent COVID-19. The chain is built from TRBV30 and TRBJ2-1, with 13 bases lining up with TRBD2. The CDR3 protein is CAWKTSGRPSLFYNEQFF. In DNA form, the CDR3 reads TGTGCCTGGAAGACTAGCGGGAGGCCCTCCCTTTTCTACAATGAGCAGTTCTTC.